This T cell receptor beta chain is drawn from a study of T-cell memory formation after mild COVID-19. The CDR3 has 13 amino acids. V was pared by 4 bases and J by 3 bases, with 7 bases between. Germline CDR1 and CDR2: MGHDK and SYGVNS. In TCRdb, the 5' RACE reads were re-called with MiXCR into one record per CDR3 protein. The data show about 190,000 distinct CDR3 sequences, 20% to 25% seen once. The chain has TRBV25-1 and TRBJ2-1, with D unclear. Sequenced input: PBMCs or a T cell subset sorted from them (not recorded which). The receptor was derived from an adult woman who had mild COVID-19 (a few samples of this study predate the infection). Cell type and time point are not known. This CDR3 reads CASSGNSYNEQFF. The CDR3 bases are TGTGCCAGCAGTGGTAACAGCTACAATGAGCAGTTCTTC.